This T cell receptor (beta chain) was found in a study of vaccination effects on CD4 cells after COVID-19. Study at large: They grew around 2.2 million PBMC in each well, adding 10 IU/ml IL-2 and 10 ug/ml peptides.

Sequenced by immunoSEQ multiplex PCR; TCRdb stores in-frame clones only, minus some. The table has about 66,000 clones, 72% seen once; the top ten hold roughly 25%. As regards this clone: Its antigen is still unknown.

Culture proceeded for 10 days, and CD4+ T cells were then isolated. The CDR3 consists of 17 residues. Unmatched junction bases numbered 14, after V lost 6 bases and J lost 3 bases. Germline assignment: CDR1 SEHNR and CDR2 FQNEAQ (reference sequence). The material sequenced was CD4+ T cells from PBMCs cultured without peptide, taken before COVID-19 vaccination. The chain has TRBV7-9 and TRBJ2-3, with 8 bases identical to TRBD2. This clonotype was sampled from a human donor who had a prior SARS-CoV-2 infection. CDR3 sequence: CASRPYKAGEVTDTQYF. In nucleotides, the CDR3 is TGTGCCAGCAGACCCTATAAAGCGGGAGAGGTGACAGATACGCAGTATTTT.